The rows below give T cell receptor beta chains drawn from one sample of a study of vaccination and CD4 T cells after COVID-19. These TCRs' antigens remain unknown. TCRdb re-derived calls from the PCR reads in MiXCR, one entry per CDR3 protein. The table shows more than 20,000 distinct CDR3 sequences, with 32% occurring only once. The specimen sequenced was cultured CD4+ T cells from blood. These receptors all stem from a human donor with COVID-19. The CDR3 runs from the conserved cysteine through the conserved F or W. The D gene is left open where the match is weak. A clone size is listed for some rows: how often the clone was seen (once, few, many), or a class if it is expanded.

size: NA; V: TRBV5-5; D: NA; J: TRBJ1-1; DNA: TGTGCCAGCAGCTCAACTACAGGGTCGACTGAAGCTTTCTTT; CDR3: CASSSTTGSTEAFF
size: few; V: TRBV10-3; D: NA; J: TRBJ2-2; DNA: TGTGCCTTCCGTTTAGGGGACGGCACCGGGGAGCTGTTTTTT; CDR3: CAFRLGDGTGELFF
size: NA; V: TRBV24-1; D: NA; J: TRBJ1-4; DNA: TGTGCCACCAGTCAAGGGGGAGTCGGGGAAAAACTGTTTTTT; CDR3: CATSQGGVGEKLFF
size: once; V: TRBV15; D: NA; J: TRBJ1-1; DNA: TGTGCCATCGGGGCAGGCGACCTTGACACTGAAGCTTTCTTT; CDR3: CAIGAGDLDTEAFF
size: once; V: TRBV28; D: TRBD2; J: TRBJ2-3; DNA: TGTGCCAGCAGTTTATCCGCCAGTGGGTCCCTAGCGGGGACAGATACGCAGTATTTT; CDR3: CASSLSASGSLAGTDTQYF
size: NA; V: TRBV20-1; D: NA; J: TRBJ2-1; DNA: TGCAGTGCTAGAGATCTTGCTCTTGAGCAGTTCTTC; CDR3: CSARDLALEQFF
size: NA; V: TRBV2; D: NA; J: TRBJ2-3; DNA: TGTGCGGGCGCCAGGGATCGCACAGATACGCAGTATTTT; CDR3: CAGARDRTDTQYF
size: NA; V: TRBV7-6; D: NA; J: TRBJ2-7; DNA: TGTGCCAGCAGCTTAGCAGGGCAGGGATCCTACGAGCAGTACTTC; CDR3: CASSLAGQGSYEQYF
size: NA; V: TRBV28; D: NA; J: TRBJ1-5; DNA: TGTGCCAGCAGTTTGGGTGGAGCAAATCAGCCCCAGCATTTT; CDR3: CASSLGGANQPQHF
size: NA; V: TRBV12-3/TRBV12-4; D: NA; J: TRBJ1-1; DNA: TGTGCCAGCAAATCCGGGGGGGGACACACTGAAGCTTTCTTT; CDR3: CASKSGGGHTEAFF
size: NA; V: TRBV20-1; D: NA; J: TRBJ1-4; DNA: TGCAGTGCGCTCCAGGGGTCTAATGAAAAACTGTTTTTT; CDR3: CSALQGSNEKLFF
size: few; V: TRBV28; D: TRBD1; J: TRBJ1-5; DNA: TGTGCCAGCACCCTGACAGGGAGCAATCAGCCCCAGCATTTT; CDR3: CASTLTGSNQPQHF
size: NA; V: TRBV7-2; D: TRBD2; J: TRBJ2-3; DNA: TGTGCCAGCAGCTTAGGACTAGCGACAGATACGCAGTATTTT; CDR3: CASSLGLATDTQYF
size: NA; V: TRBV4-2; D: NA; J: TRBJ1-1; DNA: TGTGCCAGCAGCCAAGAGTTAGGGAGGTTCTCTGAAGCTTTCTTT; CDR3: CASSQELGRFSEAFF
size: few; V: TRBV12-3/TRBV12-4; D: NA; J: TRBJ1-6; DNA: TGTGCCAGCAGTTTAGGGGGGACTTCACCCCTCCACTTT; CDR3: CASSLGGTSPLHF
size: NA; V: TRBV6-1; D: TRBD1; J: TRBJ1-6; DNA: TGTGCCAGCAGTGACGGGACAGGGGGTCCCCTCCACTTT; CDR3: CASSDGTGGPLHF
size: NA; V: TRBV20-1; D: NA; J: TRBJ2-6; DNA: TGCAGTGCTAGACAGGCTGGGGCCAACGTCCTGACTTTC; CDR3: CSARQAGANVLTF
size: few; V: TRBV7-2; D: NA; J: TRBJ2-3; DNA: TGTGCCAGCAGCTTAAGGGCAGGGTGGGCAGATACGCAGTATTTT; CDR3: CASSLRAGWADTQYF
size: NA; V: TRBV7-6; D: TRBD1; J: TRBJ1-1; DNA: TGTGCCAGCAGCATCACAGGGGGTGACACTGAAGCTTTCTTT; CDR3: CASSITGGDTEAFF
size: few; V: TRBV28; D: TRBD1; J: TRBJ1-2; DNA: TGTGCCAGCAGTTTGTCCGGGACAGGGGGACCCTTGATCTATGGCTACACCTTC; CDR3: CASSLSGTGGPLIYGYTF
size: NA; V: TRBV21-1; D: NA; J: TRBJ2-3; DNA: TGTGCCAGCAGCAAAATTGGGAGGACTAGGGACCCAGATACGCAGTATTTT; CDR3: CASSKIGRTRDPDTQYF
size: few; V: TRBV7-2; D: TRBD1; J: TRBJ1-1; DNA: TGTGCCAGCAGCCCACGGACAGGGATTGGCACTGAAGCTTTCTTT; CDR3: CASSPRTGIGTEAFF
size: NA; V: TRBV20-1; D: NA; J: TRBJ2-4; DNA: TGCAGTGCTAGAGATTCGGGGAGAGACTTAGCCAAAAACATTCAGTACTTC; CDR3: CSARDSGRDLAKNIQYF
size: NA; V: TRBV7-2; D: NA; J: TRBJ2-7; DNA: TGTGCCAGCAGCCCTACCCTCGGGGGCTCCTACGAGCAGTACTTC; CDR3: CASSPTLGGSYEQYF
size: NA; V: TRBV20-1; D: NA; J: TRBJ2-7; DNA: TGCAGTTCATCCATCGGGGAATACGAGCAGTACTTC; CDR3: CSSSIGEYEQYF
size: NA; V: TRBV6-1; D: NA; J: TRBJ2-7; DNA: TGTGCCAGCAGTGAGGCCTCCGGGGACCCCTCCTACGAGCAGTACTTC; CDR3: CASSEASGDPSYEQYF
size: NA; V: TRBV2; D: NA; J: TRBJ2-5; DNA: TGTGCCAGCAGTTCAGGGGAGACCCAGTACTTC; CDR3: CASSSGETQYF
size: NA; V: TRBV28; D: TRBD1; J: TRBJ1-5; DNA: TGTGCCAGCAGGCAGGGACAGGGGCTCCGCAATCAGCCCCAGCATTTT; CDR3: CASRQGQGLRNQPQHF
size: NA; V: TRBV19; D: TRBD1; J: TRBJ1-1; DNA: TGTGCCAGTAGTCCCCCCGACAGGGGTACTGAAGCTTTCTTT; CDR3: CASSPPDRGTEAFF
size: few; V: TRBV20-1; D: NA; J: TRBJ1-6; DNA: TGCAGTGCTAATGAGAGAATCAATAATTCACCCCTCCACTTT; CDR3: CSANERINNSPLHF
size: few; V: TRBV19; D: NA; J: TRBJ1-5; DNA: TGTGCCAGTAGGCACGGGGGACACGCTAATCAGCCCCAGCATTTT; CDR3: CASRHGGHANQPQHF
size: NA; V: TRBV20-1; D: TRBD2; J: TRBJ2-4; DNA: TGCAGTGCTAGAAATCCGGGGGGAAACAAAAACATTCAGTACTTC; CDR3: CSARNPGGNKNIQYF
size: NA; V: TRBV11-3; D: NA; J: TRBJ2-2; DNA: TGTGCCAGCAGCGGGAGCGGAAGAACAACCGGGGAGCTGTTTTTT; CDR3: CASSGSGRTTGELFF
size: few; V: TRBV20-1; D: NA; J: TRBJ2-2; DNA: TGCAGTGCTAGAGATGGATCCAGGGTCACAAAAAACACCGGGGAGCTGTTTTTT; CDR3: CSARDGSRVTKNTGELFF
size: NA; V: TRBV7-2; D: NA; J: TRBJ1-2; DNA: TGTGCCAGCAGCTTCGACGACATCTATGGCTACACCTTC; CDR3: CASSFDDIYGYTF
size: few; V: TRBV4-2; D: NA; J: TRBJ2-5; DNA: TGTGCCAGCAGCCAAAACCCCCGCGGGGTGGAGACCCAGTACTTC; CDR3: CASSQNPRGVETQYF
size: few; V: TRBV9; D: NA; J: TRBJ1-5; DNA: TGTGCCAGCAGCTCGCTGGATAGCAATCAGCCCCAGCATTTT; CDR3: CASSSLDSNQPQHF